A single count supports the clone carrying this T cell receptor beta chain. TCRdb's table, derived via immunoSEQ multiplex PCR, lists solely in-frame clones and lacks some. The repertoire holds a few hundred thousand clones, with around nine tenths as singletons. This entry is derived from a study of blood T cell repertoires in COVID-19. For the study at large: The United States, Italy and Spain supplied acute and convalescent COVID-19 samples. In each case, the material was cDNA or gDNA derived from T cells, B-cell-depleted T cells, or PBMCs.

This TCR derives from a woman between 50 and 59 years old with active or convalescent COVID-19. Sequenced sample: peripheral blood.

In nucleotides, the CDR3 is TGTGCCTGGAGTGACAGGGGCCTGAATCAGCCCCAGCATTTT. Translation: CAWSDRGLNQPQHF. J is TRBJ1-5 and V is TRBV30, with 7 bases identical to TRBD1. The J segment lost 4 bases and the V segment lost 1 base, leaving 4 bases of the junction unmatched. This CDR3 is built from 14 residues. Germline assignment: CDR1 GTSNPN and CDR2 SVGIG (reference sequence). Together with reference TRBV30 and TRBJ1-5, the CDR3 gives the full variable domain: SQTIHQWPATLVQPVGSPLSLECTVEGTSNPNLYWYRQAAGRGLQLLFYSVGIGQISSEVPQNLSASRPQDRQFILSSKKLLLSDSGFYLCAWSDRGLNQPQHFGDGTRLSIL.